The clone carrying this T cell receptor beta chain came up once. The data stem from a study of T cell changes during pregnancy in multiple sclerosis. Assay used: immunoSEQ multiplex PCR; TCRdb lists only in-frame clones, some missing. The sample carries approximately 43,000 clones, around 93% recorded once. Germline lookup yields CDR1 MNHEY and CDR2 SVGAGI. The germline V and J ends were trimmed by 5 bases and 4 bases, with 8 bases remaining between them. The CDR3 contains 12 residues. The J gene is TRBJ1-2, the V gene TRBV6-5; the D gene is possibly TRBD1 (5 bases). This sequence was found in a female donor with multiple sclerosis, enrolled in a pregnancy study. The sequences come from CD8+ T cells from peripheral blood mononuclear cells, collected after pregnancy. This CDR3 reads CASSGGLYGYTF. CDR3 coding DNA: TGTGCCAGCAGTGGGGGACTCTATGGCTACACCTTC.